This TCR beta chain derives from a study of cytomegalovirus exposure and HLA in healthy donors. A multiplex PCR was run with 60 Vbeta primers and 13 Jbeta primers. Repertoires were generated with immunoSEQ multiplex PCR, while TCRdb's copy carries only in-frame clones and drops some. The table shows 150,000 to 170,000 clones, with 60% to 85% occurring only once. A word on this clone: The antigen is unknown.

General study points: Among CMV-associated TCR beta chains, most appeared HLA-restricted in a later analysis. Later work showed greater clonal expansion in HLA-associated TCR beta chains than in equally common others. When analyzed later, a missense DCLRE1C variant was found to be linked to TCR beta V- and J-gene trimming.

J was trimmed by 4 bases and V by 7 bases; bases with no gene match: 12. Germline V gives CDR1 MNHNY, CDR2 SVGAGI (reference sequence). The length of the CDR3 is 15 residues. The sample comprised PBMCs. The chain combines TRBV6-6 with TRBJ2-7; 8 nucleotides align to TRBD1. The source of this sequence is a woman in her forties in good health and CMV-seronegative. This chain's CDR3 is CASTPHPTGAYEQYF. The DNA for the CDR3 is TGTGCCAGCACGCCTCATCCGACAGGGGCTTACGAGCAGTACTTC.